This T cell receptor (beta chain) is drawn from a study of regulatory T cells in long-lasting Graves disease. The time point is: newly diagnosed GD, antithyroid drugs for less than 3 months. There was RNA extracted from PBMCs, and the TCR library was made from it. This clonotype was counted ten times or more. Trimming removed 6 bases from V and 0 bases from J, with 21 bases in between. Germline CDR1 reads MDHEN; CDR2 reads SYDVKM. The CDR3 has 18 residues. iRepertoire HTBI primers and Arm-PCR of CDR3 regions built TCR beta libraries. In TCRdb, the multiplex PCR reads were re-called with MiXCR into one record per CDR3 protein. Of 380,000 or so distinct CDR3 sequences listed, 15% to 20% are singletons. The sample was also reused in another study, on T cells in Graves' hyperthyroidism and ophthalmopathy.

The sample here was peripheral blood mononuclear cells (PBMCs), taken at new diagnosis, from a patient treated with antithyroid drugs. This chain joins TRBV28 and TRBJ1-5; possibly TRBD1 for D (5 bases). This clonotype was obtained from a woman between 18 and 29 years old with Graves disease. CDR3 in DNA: TGTGCCAGCAGAACAGCGGGGGGGGGGATCAATAGCAATCAGCCCCAGCATTTT. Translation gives CASRTAGGGINSNQPQHF. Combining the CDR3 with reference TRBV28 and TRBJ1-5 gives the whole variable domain DVKVTQSSRYLVKRTGEKVFLECVQDMDHENMFWYRQDPGLGLRLIYFSYDVKMKEKGDIPEGYSVSREKKERFSLILESASTNQTSMYLCASRTAGGGINSNQPQHFGDGTRLSIL.